A single sample is the source of the 28 T cell receptor beta chains below, sequenced in a study of blood T cell repertoires in COVID-19. Here immunoSEQ multiplex PCR was the method, and the copy in TCRdb shows in-frame clones only, minus some. The repertoire has roughly 300,000 clones, roughly nine tenths of them found once; the top ten carry 2% to 2.5%. Source material: peripheral blood. The receptor source for this set is a woman aged 25-40 years with COVID-19, enrolled during active disease.

This chain uses TRBV7-2 with TRBJ1-1, with a weak D call TRBD1 (6 bases). Trimming pared 1 base from V and 10 bases from J, leaving 19 bases between. This CDR3 contains 15 residues. Looked up from germline, CDR1 is SGHTA and CDR2 is FQGNSA. The CDR3, as DNA: TGTGCCAGCAGCTTAGTGTTCCAGGGGACCAACGGAGCTTTCTTT. As protein: CASSLVFQGTNGAFF.

The chain is built from TRBV19 and TRBJ1-2; the match to TRBD1 covers 7 bases. V was clipped by 6 bases and J by 6 bases; unmatched bases: 7. This CDR3 has 13 amino acids. Germline CDR1 and CDR2: LNHDA and SQIVND (reference sequence). This CDR3 reads CASRYRDRDGYTF. The CDR3 bases are TGTGCCAGTAGATACCGGGACAGAGATGGCTACACCTTC.

This chain uses TRBV29-1 with TRBJ1-4; 7 nucleotides match TRBD1. With V trimmed by 7 bases and J by 3 bases, 2 bases remained unmatched. The CDR3 runs to 12 residues. The germline gives CDR1 SQVTM, CDR2 ANQGSEA. In nucleotides, the CDR3 is TGCAGCGCCGGGACAGCTAATGAAAAACTGTTTTTT. Translation: CSAGTANEKLFF.

This sequence joins TRBV4-1 and TRBJ1-6, with 7 bases identical to TRBD1. The CDR3 spans 14 residues. Trimming at V came to 5 bases and at J to 6 bases, leaving 4 bases not matched to a gene. From germline, CDR1 is MGHRA and CDR2 YSYEKL. The DNA for the CDR3 is TGCGCCAGCAGCGCCCGGGACAGTAATTCACCCCTCCACTTT. Amino acids: CASSARDSNSPLHF.

This chain links TRBV15 with TRBJ2-7; a possible D gene is TRBD1 (6 bases). Between the trimmed V and J ends, which lost 1 base and 5 bases, there was a span of 9 bases. CDR3 size: 13 residues. Germline V CDR1 and CDR2: LNHNV, YYDKDF (reference sequence). Here the CDR3 reads CATSRVGGHEQYF. CDR3 in DNA: TGTGCCACCAGCAGAGTTGGGGGCCACGAGCAGTACTTC.

The V call is TRBV23-1, the J call TRBJ1-5; D ambiguous. TRBV23-1 is marked as an open reading frame, function uncertain. The CDR3 extends over 18 amino acids. V lost 0 bases and J 0 bases, leaving 15 bases between the germline ends. The DNA of the CDR3 is TGCGCCAGCAGTCAATCCCCCAGGCCCAGATATAGCAATCAGCCCCAGCATTTT. It yields the protein CASSQSPRPRYSNQPQHF.

The chain joins TRBV11-2 to TRBJ2-7; 11 positions match TRBD2. With V trimmed by 0 bases and J by 1 base, 2 bases remained unmatched. The CDR3 length is 16 residues. Germline V CDR1 and CDR2: SGHAT, FQNNGV. The DNA for the CDR3 is TGTGCCAGCAGCTTAGATCTAGCGGGAGGTTCCTACGAGCAGTACTTC. Translating gives CASSLDLAGGSYEQYF.

The chain employs TRBV14 and TRBJ2-7; D possibly corresponds to TRBD1 (6 bases). Germline V gene data show CDR1 as SGHDN and CDR2 as FVKESK. CDR3 length: 14 amino acids. Trimming pared 4 bases from V and 3 bases from J, leaving 13 bases between. Here the CDR3 DNA reads TGTGCCAGCAGCCCGACAGGCAACCTCTACGAGCAGTACTTC. Translation: CASSPTGNLYEQYF.

The chain is built from TRBV5-8 and TRBJ2-2, with unresolved D. The V gene's germline CDR1 is SGHTS and CDR2 YDEGEE. V lost 1 base and J 3 bases, leaving 10 bases between the germline ends. CDR3 size: 15 residues. The CDR3 protein is CASSLINSYTGELFF. Written as DNA, the CDR3 is TGTGCCAGCAGCTTGATAAACAGCTACACCGGGGAGCTGTTTTTT.

This chain links TRBV5-5 with TRBJ1-5; TRBD1 agrees at 8 bases. The CDR3 extends over 18 amino acids. Germline assignment: CDR1 SGHKS and CDR2 YYEKEE (reference sequence). The V gene end was trimmed by 1 base and the J gene end by 5 bases; junction bases not matched to a gene: 14. CDR3 bases: TGTGCCAGCAGCTTGAACCAACTCGCAGGGGGCGCACATCAGCCCCAGCATTTT. Protein sequence: CASSLNQLAGGAHQPQHF.

The rearrangement joins TRBV29-1 to TRBJ1-2; a possible D gene is TRBD1 (6 bases). Germline V gene lookup returns CDR1 SQVTM and CDR2 ANQGSEA. Deletions cut 2 bases from V and 4 bases from J, with 14 bases between. The CDR3 contains 14 residues. In DNA, the CDR3 is TGCAGCGTTGAAAGTCAGGGGTTCAGCTATGGCTACACCTTC. Translated, it gives CSVESQGFSYGYTF.

CDR3 region: CASNINGGLASHEQYF. The DNA of the CDR3 is TGTGCCAGCAACATCAACGGCGGCCTAGCGTCGCACGAGCAGTACTTC. This chain links TRBV27 with TRBJ2-7; D is perhaps TRBD2 (6 bases). Trimming cost V 7 bases and J 5 bases, with 24 bases left between them. CDR1 is MNHEY, CDR2 SMNVEV, per germline (reference sequence). CDR3 length: 16 amino acids.

The genes are TRBV19 and TRBJ2-7; 8 nucleotides line up with TRBD1. This CDR3 is 14 amino acids long. Trimming at V came to 6 bases and at J to 2 bases, leaving 6 bases not matched to a gene. Germline CDR1 and CDR2: LNHDA and SQIVND (reference sequence). CDR3 coding DNA: TGTGCCAGTAGCTCCGGGACAGGTACCTACGAGCAGTACTTC. It yields the protein CASSSGTGTYEQYF.

This clone was recorded a few times. The chain carries TRBV11-2 and TRBJ2-5, with 11 bases fitting TRBD2. Germline values: CDR1 SGHAT, CDR2 FQNNGV. Losses at the gene ends were 0 bases for V and 5 bases for J; bases not matched to a gene: 5. This CDR3 is 16 amino acids long. CDR3 coding DNA: TGTGCCAGCAGCTTAGATGTAGCGGGAGGGACGGAGACCCAGTACTTC. It specifies CASSLDVAGGTETQYF.

V is TRBV19 and J is TRBJ1-5; no definite D call. V lost 5 bases and J lost 2, with 13 bases in between. CDR1 and CDR2 (germline): LNHDA, SQIVND (reference sequence). The CDR3 extends over 15 amino acids. The chain's CDR3 is CASSPDFSGNQPQHF. In DNA, the CDR3 is TGTGCCAGTAGTCCAGACTTCTCTGGCAATCAGCCCCAGCATTTT.

This sequence joins TRBV6-5 and TRBJ2-7, with TRBD1 identical over 8 bases. The V segment lost 10 bases and the J segment 4 bases; nucleotides outside the gene matches: 9. Germline-derived CDR1 and CDR2 are MNHEY and SVGAGI. This CDR3 has 13 residues. The CDR3 protein is CATPIQGGYEQYF. The CDR3 DNA follows: TGTGCCACCCCGATACAGGGGGGTTACGAGCAGTACTTC.

The sample holds a few counts of this clone. The genes are TRBV30 and TRBJ1-1; D is possibly TRBD1 (5 bases). The CDR3 length is 14 residues. Germline CDR1 reads GTSNPN; CDR2 reads SVGIG (reference sequence). V was shortened by 3 bases and J by 7 bases, with 18 bases between the two germline ends. CDR3 nucleotides: TGTGCCTGGAGCGATCGGGGGAGAGGCGGTGAAGCTTTCTTT. This sequence encodes CAWSDRGRGGEAFF.

The gene calls are TRBV11-3 and TRBJ1-1, with D tentatively TRBD1 (5 bases). Trimming shortened V by 2 bases and J by 6 bases, and 10 bases separated the two germline ends. CDR3 length: 13 amino acids. Germline V CDR1 and CDR2: SGHNT, YENEEA. CDR3 amino acids: CASSLTRASEAFF. CDR3 nucleotide sequence: TGTGCCAGCAGCTTAACCAGGGCCTCTGAAGCTTTCTTT.

This clone was picked up one time. The chain joins TRBV5-4 to TRBJ2-3; D not certain. Per the germline V gene, CDR1 is SGHNT and CDR2 is YYREEE (reference sequence). The CDR3 sequence is 13 residues long. Trimming removed 0 bases from V and 3 bases from J, with 5 bases in between. CDR3 sequence: CASSLDLTDTQYF. CDR3 bases: TGTGCCAGCAGCTTGGACCTAACAGATACGCAGTATTTT.

V usage is TRBV29-1 and J usage is TRBJ2-7; TRBD2 might be the D (5 bases). Looked up from germline, CDR1 is SQVTM and CDR2 is ANQGSEA. Trimming took 4 bases from V and 7 from J, leaving 17 bases between them. There are 13 residues in the CDR3. This CDR3 is CSVAQNSVLEQYF. CDR3 in DNA: TGCAGCGTTGCGCAGAATAGCGTCTTGGAGCAGTACTTC.

The rearrangement uses TRBV7-2 and TRBJ1-5, with a weak D call TRBD1 (5 bases). The germline gives CDR1 SGHTA, CDR2 FQGNSA. This CDR3 is 15 amino acids long. The ends were cut back, 4 bases at V and 3 bases at J, with 13 bases in the middle. CDR3 residues: CASSSEGHVNQPQHF. In DNA form, the CDR3 reads TGTGCCAGCAGCTCAGAAGGACATGTCAATCAGCCCCAGCATTTT.

The chain couples TRBV7-9 to TRBJ2-5; D is possibly TRBD2 (5 bases). This CDR3 has 12 residues. V lost 3 bases and J lost 5, with 7 bases in between. Germline V CDR1 and CDR2: SEHNR, FQNEAQ (reference sequence). The chain's CDR3 is CASSFEGETQYF. The CDR3 nucleotides read TGTGCCAGCAGCTTCGAGGGCGAGACCCAGTACTTC.

J is TRBJ2-7 and V is TRBV6-6; 7 bases fit TRBD1. The germline CDR1 and CDR2 sequences are MNHNY and SVGAGI (reference sequence). This CDR3 is built from 16 residues. The V gene end was trimmed by 2 bases and the J gene end by 1 base; junction bases not matched to a gene: 8. CDR3 in amino acids: CASSYLWAGGSYEQYF. CDR3 nucleotide sequence: TGTGCCAGCAGTTACCTCTGGGCAGGGGGATCCTACGAGCAGTACTTC.

The table lists this clone with a few counts. The chain joins TRBV28 to TRBJ1-6; TRBD1 might be the D (6 bases). The germline CDR1 and CDR2 sequences are MDHEN and SYDVKM. Trimming removed 5 bases at V and 6 bases at J, with 14 bases between. This CDR3 spans 15 amino acids. The CDR3 protein is CASSMPRGGNSPLHF. DNA for the CDR3: TGTGCCAGCAGTATGCCCAGGGGTGGTAATTCACCCCTCCACTTT.

V is TRBV4-1 and J is TRBJ2-3; TRBD2 is a possible D gene (6 bases). Germline CDR1 reads MGHRA; CDR2 reads YSYEKL. The length of the CDR3 is 18 residues. V lost 1 base and J lost 0, with 17 bases in between. The DNA of the CDR3 is TGCGCCAGCAGCCAAGTGTTTGGAGGGGCGCCTAGCACAGATACGCAGTATTTT. Its protein is CASSQVFGGAPSTDTQYF.

The chain couples TRBV30 to TRBJ1-1; D unresolved. V lost 0 bases and J 4 bases, leaving 9 bases between the germline ends. The CDR3 has 13 amino acids. CDR1 and CDR2 (germline): GTSNPN, SVGIG (reference sequence). Here the CDR3 DNA reads TGTGCCTGGAGTGTGAGCCCCGGCACTGAAGCTTTCTTT. Protein: CAWSVSPGTEAFF.

In this sample, this clone turned up once. V and J are TRBV5-1 and TRBJ1-1, with D hard to call. Trimming pared 1 base from V and 0 bases from J, leaving 10 bases between. The CDR3 runs 15 residues. Germline V gene lookup returns CDR1 SGHRS and CDR2 YFSETQ. In DNA form, the CDR3 reads TGCGCCAGCAGCTTGTTGGGCGGGATGAACACTGAAGCTTTCTTT. Translated: CASSLLGGMNTEAFF.

The chain's CDR3 is CASSQESGSSYNEQFF. In DNA form, the CDR3 reads TGTGCCAGCAGCCAAGAGTCCGGGAGCTCCTACAATGAGCAGTTCTTC. The chain combines TRBV14 with TRBJ2-1, with D maybe TRBD2 (6 bases). The CDR3 contains 16 residues. Trimming removed 0 bases at V and 0 bases at J, with 9 bases between. Looked up from germline, CDR1 is SGHDN and CDR2 is FVKESK.